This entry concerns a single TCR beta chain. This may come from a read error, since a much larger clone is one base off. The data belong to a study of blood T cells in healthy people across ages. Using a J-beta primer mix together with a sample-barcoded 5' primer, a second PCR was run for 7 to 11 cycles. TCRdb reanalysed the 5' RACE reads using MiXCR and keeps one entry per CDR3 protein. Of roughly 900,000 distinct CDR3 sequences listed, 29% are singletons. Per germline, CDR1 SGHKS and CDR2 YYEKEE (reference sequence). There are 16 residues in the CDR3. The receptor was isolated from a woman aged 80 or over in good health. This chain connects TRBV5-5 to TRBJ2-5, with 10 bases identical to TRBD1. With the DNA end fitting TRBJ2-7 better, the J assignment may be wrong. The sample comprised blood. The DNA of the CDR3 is TGTGCCAGCAGCTATACCGGGACAGGGGTACGTTACGAGCAGTACTTC. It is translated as CASSYTGTGVRYEQYF.